This T cell receptor beta chain was observed in a study of T cell responses to AZD1222 COVID-19 vaccine. The data were produced by immunoSEQ multiplex PCR, yet TCRdb's version contains in-frame clones alone and is incomplete. The sample shows approximately 150,000 clones, 80% to 90% of them seen only once. The CDR3 is made up of 11 amino acids. The germline CDR1 and CDR2 sequences are SGHRS and YFSETQ. Trimming removed 5 bases at V and 8 bases at J, with 10 bases between. This chain joins TRBV5-1 and TRBJ1-2; a possible D gene is TRBD1 (5 bases). The sequence was collected from an adult in good health. The source was peripheral blood, collected on day 0 of AZD1222 vaccination. CDR3 nucleotides: TGCGCCAGCAGTTGGCAGGGCGGCTACACCTTC. Amino acids: CASSWQGGYTF.